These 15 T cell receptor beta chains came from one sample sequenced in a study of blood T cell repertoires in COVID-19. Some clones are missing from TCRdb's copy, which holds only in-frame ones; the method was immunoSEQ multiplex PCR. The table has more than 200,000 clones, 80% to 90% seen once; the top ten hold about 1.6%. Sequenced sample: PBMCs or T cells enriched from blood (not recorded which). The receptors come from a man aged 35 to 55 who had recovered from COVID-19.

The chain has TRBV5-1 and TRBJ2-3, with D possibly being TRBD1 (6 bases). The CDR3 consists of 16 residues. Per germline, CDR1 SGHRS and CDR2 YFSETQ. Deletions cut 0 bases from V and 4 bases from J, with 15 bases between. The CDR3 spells CASSLDLIRTADTQYF. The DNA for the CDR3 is TGCGCCAGCAGCTTGGACCTAATAAGGACAGCAGATACGCAGTATTTT.

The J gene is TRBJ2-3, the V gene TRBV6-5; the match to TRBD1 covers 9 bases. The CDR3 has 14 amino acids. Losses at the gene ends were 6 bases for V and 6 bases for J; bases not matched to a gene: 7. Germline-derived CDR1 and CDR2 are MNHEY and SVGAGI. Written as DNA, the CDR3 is TGTGCCAGCAGCCCAGGGACAGGGAGGGATACGCAGTATTTT. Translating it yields CASSPGTGRDTQYF.

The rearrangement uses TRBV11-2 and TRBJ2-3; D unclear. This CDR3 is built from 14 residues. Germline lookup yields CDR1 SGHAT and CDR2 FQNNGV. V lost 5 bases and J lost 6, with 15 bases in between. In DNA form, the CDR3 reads TGTGCCAGCAGCGCACGGGTATTTGAGGATACGCAGTATTTT. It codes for CASSARVFEDTQYF.

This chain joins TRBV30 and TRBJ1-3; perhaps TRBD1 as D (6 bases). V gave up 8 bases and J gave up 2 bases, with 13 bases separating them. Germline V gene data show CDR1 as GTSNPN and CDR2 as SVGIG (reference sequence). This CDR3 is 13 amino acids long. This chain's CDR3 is CARSRGTGNTIYF. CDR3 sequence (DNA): TGTGCCAGAAGCAGGGGTACTGGAAACACCATATATTTT.

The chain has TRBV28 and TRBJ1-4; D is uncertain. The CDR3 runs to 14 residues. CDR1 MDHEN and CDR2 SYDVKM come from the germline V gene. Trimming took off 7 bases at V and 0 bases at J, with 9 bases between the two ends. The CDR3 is CASMAGATNEKLFF. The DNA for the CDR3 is TGTGCCAGCATGGCGGGTGCAACTAATGAAAAACTGTTTTTT.

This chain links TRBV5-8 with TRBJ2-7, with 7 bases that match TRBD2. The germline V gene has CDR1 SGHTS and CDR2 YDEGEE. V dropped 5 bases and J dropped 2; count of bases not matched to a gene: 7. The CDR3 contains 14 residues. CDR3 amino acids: CASSRDYWAYEQYF. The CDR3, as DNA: TGTGCCAGCAGTCGGGACTATTGGGCCTACGAGCAGTACTTC.

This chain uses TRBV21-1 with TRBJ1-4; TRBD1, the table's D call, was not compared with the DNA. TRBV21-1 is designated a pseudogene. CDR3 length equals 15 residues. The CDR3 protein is CASTLHGTGNEKLFF. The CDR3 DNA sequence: TGTGCCAGCACACTACATGGGACAGGGAATGAAAAACTGTTTTTT.

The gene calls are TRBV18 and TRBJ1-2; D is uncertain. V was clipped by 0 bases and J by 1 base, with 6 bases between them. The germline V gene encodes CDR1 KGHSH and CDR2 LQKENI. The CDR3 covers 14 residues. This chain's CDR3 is CASSPPSVNYGYTF. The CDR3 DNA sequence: TGTGCCAGCTCACCACCATCCGTTAACTATGGCTACACCTTC.

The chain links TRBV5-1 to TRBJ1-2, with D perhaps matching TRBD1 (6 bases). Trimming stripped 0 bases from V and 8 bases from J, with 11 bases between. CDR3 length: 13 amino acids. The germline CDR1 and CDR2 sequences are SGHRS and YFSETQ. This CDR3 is CASSLDGTLGYTF. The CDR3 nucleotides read TGCGCCAGCAGCTTGGATGGGACATTGGGCTACACCTTC.

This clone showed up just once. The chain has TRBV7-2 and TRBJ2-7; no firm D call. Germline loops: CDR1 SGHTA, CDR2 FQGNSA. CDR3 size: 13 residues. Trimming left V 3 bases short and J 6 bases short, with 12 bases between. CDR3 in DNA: TGTGCCAGCAGCTTCCTCGAACGCGGCGAGCAGTACTTC. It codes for CASSFLERGEQYF.

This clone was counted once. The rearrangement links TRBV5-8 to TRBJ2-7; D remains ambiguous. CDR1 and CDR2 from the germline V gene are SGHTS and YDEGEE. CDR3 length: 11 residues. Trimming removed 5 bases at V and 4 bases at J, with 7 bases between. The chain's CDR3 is CASRPTYEQYF. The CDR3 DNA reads TGTGCCAGCAGACCGACTTACGAGCAGTACTTC.

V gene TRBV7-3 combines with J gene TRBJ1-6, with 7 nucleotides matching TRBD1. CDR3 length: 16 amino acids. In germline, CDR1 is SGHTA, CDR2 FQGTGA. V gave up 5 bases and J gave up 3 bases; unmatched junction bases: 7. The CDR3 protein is CASSKGTANYNSPLHF. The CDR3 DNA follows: TGTGCCAGCAGCAAGGGGACAGCAAACTATAATTCACCCCTCCACTTT.

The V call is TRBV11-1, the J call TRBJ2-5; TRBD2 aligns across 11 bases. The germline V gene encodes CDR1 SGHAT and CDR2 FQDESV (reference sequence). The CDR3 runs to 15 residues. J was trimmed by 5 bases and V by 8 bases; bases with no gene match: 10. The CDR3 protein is CASVNSGREVETQYF. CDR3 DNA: TGTGCCAGCGTCAATAGCGGGAGGGAGGTGGAGACCCAGTACTTC.

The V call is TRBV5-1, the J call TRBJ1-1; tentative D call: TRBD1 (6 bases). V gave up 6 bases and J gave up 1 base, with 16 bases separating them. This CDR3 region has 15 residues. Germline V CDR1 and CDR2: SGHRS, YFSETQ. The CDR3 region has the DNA TGCGCCAGCAACTTCCAGTGGGGGCAGAACACTGAAGCTTTCTTT. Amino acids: CASNFQWGQNTEAFF.

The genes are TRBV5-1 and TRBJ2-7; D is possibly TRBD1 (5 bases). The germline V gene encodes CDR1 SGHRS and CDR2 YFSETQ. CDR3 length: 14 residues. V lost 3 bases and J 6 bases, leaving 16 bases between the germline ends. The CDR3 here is CASSSQGNAPEQYF. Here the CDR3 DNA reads TGCGCCAGCAGCTCGCAGGGCAACGCTCCCGAGCAGTACTTC.